This T cell receptor (beta chain) was profiled in a study of T cells in Graves' hyperthyroidism and ophthalmopathy. Whole-study results and caveats: The model foresaw ophthalmopathy a median about 6.5 months prior to onset.

The sample holds a few counts of this clonotype. Its antigen is unidentified. A lack of ophthalmopathy progression within 18 months defined stable Graves' hyperthyroidism. These patients, aged 18 to 65, had recently diagnosed hyperthyroidism lasting under 2 months. Each diagnosis was grounded in clinical symptoms, serum thyroxine and TRAb, thyroid ultrasound, and orbital computed tomography. Amplification of TCR beta CDR3 regions was performed using RNA transcripts as template. RT-PCR in the first round (using the HTBI primer set) targeted the TCR CDR3. TCRdb ran MiXCR on the multiplex PCR reads and lists one entry per CDR3 protein. The table lists under 650,000 distinct CDR3 sequences, around 15% of them singletons, with approximately 3.8% in the top ten. The specimen was blood. The receptor was isolated from a woman between 25 and 40 years old with Graves' hyperthyroidism.

The CDR3 sequence is CASSPETDRVNSPLHF. The DNA of the CDR3 is TGTGCCAGCTCACCAGAAACCGACAGGGTCAATTCACCCCTCCACTTT. This sequence joins TRBV18 and TRBJ1-6, with 7 positions matching TRBD1. The V segment lost 2 bases and the J segment 7 bases; nucleotides outside the gene matches: 8. The CDR3 has 16 amino acids. CDR1 KGHSH and CDR2 LQKENI come from the germline V gene. Variable domain in full (rest from reference TRBV18 and TRBJ1-6): NAGVMQNPRHLVRRRGQEARLRCSPMKGHSHVYWYRQLPEEGLKFMVYLQKENIIDESGMPKERFSAEFPKEGPSILRIQQVVRGDSAAYFCASSPETDRVNSPLHFGNGTRLTVT.